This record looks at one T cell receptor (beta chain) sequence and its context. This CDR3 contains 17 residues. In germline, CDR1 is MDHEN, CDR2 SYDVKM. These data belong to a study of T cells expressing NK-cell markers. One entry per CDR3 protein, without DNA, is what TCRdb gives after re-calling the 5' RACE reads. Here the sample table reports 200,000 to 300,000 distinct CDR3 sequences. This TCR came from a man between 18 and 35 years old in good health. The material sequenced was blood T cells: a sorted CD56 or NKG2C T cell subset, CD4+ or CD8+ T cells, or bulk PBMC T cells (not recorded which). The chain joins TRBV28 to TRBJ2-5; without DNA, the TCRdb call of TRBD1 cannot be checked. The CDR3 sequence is CASLSHGTGQGRETQYF.